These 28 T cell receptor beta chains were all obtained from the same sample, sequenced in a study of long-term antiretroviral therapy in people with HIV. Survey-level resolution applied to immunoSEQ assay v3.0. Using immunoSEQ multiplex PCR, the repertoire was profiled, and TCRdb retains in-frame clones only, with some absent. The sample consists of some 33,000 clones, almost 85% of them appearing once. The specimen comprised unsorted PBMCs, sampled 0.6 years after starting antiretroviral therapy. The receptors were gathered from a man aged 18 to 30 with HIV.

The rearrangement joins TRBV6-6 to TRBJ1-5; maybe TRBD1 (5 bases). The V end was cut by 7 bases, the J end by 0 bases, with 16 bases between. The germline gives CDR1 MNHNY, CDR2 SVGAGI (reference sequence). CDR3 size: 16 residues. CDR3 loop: CASTLTGTYSNQPQHF. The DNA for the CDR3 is TGTGCCAGCACCCTCACCGGGACCTATAGCAATCAGCCCCAGCATTTT.

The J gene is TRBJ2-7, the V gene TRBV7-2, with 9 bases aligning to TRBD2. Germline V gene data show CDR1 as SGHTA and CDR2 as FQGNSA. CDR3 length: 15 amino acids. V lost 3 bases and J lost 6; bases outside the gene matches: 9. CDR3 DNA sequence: TGTGCCAGCAGCTTGTTGCTAGCGGGGCCCAGCGAGCAGTACTTC. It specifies CASSLLLAGPSEQYF.

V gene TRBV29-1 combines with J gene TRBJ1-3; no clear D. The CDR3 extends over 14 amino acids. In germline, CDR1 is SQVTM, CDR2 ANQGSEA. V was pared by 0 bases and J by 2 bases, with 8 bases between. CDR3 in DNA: TGCAGCGTTGAAGACCCGGGAGCTGGAAACACCATATATTTT. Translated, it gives CSVEDPGAGNTIYF.

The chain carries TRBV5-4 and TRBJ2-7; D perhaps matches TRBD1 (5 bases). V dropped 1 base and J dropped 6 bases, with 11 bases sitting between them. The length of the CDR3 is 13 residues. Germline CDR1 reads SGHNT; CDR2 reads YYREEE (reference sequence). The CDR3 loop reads CASSLTLQGEQYF. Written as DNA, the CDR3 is TGTGCCAGCAGCTTGACCTTGCAGGGCGAGCAGTACTTC.

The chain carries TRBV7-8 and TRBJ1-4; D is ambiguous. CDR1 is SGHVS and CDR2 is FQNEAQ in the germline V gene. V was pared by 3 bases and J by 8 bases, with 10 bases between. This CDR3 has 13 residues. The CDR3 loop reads CASSFIGREKLFF. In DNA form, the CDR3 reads TGTGCCAGCAGCTTTATAGGGCGGGAAAAACTGTTTTTT.

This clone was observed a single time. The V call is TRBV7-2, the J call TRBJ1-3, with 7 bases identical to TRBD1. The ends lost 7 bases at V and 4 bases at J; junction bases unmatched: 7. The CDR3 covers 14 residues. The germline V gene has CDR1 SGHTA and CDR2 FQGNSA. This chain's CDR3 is CASTPDRAGNTIYF. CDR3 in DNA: TGTGCCAGCACCCCTGACAGGGCCGGAAACACCATATATTTT.

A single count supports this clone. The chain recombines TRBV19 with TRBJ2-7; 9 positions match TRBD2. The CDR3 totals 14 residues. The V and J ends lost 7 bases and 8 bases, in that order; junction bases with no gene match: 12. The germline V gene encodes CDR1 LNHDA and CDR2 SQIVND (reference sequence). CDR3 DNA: TGTGCCAGTACCCTTAGCGGGAGTTCAGATAAGCAGTACTTC. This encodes CASTLSGSSDKQYF.

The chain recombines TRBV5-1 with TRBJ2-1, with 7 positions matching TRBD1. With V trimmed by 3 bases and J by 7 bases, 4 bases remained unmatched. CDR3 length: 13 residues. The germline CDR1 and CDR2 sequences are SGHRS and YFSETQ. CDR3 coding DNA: TGCGCCAGCAGCTCGAGACAGGGTAATGAGCAGTTCTTC. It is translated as CASSSRQGNEQFF.

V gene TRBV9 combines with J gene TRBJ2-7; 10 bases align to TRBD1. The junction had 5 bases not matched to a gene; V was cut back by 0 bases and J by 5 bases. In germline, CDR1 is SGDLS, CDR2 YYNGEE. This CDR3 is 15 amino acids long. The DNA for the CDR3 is TGTGCCAGCAGCGTAGAGGGACAGGGGCCTGACGAGCAGTACTTC. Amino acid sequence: CASSVEGQGPDEQYF.

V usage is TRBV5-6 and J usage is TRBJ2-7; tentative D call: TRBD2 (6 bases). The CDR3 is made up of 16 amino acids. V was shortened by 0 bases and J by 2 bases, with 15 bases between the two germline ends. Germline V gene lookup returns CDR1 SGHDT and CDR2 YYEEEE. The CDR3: CASSLAIGGRAYEQYF. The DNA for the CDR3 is TGTGCCAGCAGCTTGGCCATTGGGGGGAGAGCCTACGAGCAGTACTTC.

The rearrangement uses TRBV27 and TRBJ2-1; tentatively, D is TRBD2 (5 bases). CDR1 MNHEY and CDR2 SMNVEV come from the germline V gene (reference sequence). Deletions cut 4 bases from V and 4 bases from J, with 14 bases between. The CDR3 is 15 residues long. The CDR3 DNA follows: TGTGCCAGCAGTTCATTGGACGGGAAGTACAATGAGCAGTTCTTC. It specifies CASSSLDGKYNEQFF.

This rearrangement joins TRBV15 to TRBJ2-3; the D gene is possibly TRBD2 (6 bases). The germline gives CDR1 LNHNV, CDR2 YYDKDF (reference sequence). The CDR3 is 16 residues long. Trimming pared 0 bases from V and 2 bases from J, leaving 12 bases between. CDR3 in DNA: TGTGCCACCAGCAGAGATTTAGGCGGGACCACAGATACGCAGTATTTT. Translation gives CATSRDLGGTTDTQYF.

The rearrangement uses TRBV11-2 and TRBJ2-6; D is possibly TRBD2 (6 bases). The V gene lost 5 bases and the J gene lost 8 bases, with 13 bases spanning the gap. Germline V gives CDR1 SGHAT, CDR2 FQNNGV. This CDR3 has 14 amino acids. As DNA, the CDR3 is TGTGCCAGCAGCCCTCGAGCGGGTACCAACGTCCTGACTTTC. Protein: CASSPRAGTNVLTF. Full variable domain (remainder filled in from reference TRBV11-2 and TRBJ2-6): EAGVAQSPRYKIIEKRQSVAFWCNPISGHATLYWYQQILGQGPKLLIQFQNNGVVDDSQLPKDRFSAERLKGVDSTLKIQPAKLEDSAVYLCASSPRAGTNVLTFGAGSRLTVL.

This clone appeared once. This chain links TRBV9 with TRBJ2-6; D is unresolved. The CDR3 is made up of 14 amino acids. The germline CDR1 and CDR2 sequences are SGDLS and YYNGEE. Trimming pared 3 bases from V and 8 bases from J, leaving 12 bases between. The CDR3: CASSAPSRPNVLTF. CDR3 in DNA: TGTGCCAGCAGCGCCCCTAGTCGTCCCAACGTCCTGACTTTC.

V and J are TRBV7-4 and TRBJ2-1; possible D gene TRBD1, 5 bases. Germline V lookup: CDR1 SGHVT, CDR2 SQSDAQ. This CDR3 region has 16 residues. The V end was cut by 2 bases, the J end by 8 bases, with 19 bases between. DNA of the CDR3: TGTGCCAGCAGCTTAATGGGTCCCCGGACACGGGATGAGCAGTTCTTC. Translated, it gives CASSLMGPRTRDEQFF.

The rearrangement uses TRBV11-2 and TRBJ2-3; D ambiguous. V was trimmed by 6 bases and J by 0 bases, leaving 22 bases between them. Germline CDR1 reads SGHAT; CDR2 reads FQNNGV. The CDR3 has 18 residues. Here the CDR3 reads CASSSANPSGSSTDTQYF. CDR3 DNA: TGTGCCAGCAGTTCAGCGAATCCATCCGGGTCAAGCACAGATACGCAGTATTTT. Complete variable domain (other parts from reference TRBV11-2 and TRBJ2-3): EAGVAQSPRYKIIEKRQSVAFWCNPISGHATLYWYQQILGQGPKLLIQFQNNGVVDDSQLPKDRFSAERLKGVDSTLKIQPAKLEDSAVYLCASSSANPSGSSTDTQYFGPGTRLTVL.

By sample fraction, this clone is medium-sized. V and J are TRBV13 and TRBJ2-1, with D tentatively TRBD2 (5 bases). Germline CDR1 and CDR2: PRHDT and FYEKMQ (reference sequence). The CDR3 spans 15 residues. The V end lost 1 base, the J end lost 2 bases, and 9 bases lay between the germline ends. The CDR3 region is CASSLVAGPYNEQFF. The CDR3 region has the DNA TGTGCCAGCAGCTTAGTGGCGGGTCCCTACAATGAGCAGTTCTTC.

CDR3 bases: TGTGCCAGCAGCTTGGGTGTTAAAAGCAATCAGCCCCAGCATTTT. Its translation: CASSLGVKSNQPQHF. J is TRBJ1-5 and V is TRBV5-6; unclear D gene. Germline-derived CDR1 and CDR2 are SGHDT and YYEEEE. Trimming pared 0 bases from V and 1 base from J, leaving 8 bases between. The CDR3 sequence is 15 residues long.

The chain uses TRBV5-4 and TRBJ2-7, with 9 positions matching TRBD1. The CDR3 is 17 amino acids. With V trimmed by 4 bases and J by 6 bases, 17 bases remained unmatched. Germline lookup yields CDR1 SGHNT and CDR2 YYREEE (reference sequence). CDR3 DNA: TGTGCCAGCAGCGCCCCGGGACAGGGCCCACATGGTGGCGAGCAGTACTTC. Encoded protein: CASSAPGQGPHGGEQYF. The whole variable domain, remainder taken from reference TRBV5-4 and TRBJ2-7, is ETGVTQSPTHLIKTRGQQVTLRCSSQSGHNTVSWYQQALGQGPQFIFQYYREEENGRGNFPPRFSGLQFPNYSSELNVNALELDDSALYLCASSAPGQGPHGGEQYFGPGTRLTVT.

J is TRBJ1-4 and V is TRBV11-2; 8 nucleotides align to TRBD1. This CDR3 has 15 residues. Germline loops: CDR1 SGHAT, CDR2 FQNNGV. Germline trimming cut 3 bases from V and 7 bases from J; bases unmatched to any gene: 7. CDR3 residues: CASSLWQGAFEKLFF. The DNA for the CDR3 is TGTGCCAGCAGCTTGTGGCAGGGGGCTTTTGAAAAACTGTTTTTT.

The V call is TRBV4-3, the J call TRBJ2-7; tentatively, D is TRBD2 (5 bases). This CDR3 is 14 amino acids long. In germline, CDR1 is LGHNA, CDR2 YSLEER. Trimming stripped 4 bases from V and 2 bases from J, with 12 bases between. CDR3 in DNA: TGCGCCAGCAGCCCAAATGCGGGCACCTACGAGCAGTACTTC. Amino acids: CASSPNAGTYEQYF.

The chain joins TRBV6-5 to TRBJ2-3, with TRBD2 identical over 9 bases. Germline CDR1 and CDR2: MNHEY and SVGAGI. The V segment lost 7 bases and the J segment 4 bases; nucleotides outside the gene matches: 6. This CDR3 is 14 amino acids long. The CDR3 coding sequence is TGTGCCAGCACCCCGGGACTAGCCTCAGATACGCAGTATTTT. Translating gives CASTPGLASDTQYF.

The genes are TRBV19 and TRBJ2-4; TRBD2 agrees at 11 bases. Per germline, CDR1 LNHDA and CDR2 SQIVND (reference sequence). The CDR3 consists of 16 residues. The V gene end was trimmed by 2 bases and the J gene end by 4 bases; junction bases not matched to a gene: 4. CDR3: CASSILAGGGKNIQYF. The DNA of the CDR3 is TGTGCCAGTAGTATACTAGCGGGAGGTGGGAAAAACATTCAGTACTTC.

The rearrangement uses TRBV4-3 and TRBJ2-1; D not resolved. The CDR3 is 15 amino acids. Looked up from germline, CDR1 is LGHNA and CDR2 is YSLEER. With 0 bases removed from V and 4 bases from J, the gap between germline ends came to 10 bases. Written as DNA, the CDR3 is TGCGCCAGCAGCCAAGATTCTACGGGTTACAATGAGCAGTTCTTC. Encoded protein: CASSQDSTGYNEQFF.

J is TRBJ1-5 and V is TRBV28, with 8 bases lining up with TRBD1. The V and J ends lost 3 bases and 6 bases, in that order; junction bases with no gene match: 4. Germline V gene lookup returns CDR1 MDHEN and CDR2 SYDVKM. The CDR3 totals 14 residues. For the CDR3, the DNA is TGTGCCAGCAGTTTCAGGGGGCCGGGTCAGCCCCAGCATTTT. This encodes CASSFRGPGQPQHF. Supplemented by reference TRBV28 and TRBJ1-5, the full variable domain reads DVKVTQSSRYLVKRTGEKVFLECVQDMDHENMFWYRQDPGLGLRLIYFSYDVKMKEKGDIPEGYSVSREKKERFSLILESASTNQTSMYLCASSFRGPGQPQHFGDGTRLSIL.

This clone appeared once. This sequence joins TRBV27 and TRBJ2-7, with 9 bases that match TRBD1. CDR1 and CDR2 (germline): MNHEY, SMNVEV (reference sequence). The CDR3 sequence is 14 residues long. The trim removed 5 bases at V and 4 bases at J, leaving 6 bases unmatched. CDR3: CASSVTGGQYEQYF. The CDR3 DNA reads TGTGCCAGCAGTGTCACAGGGGGCCAGTACGAGCAGTACTTC.

The CDR3 protein is CASSESRDEQYF. The CDR3 nucleotides are TGTGCCAGCAGTGAGAGTAGGGACGAGCAGTACTTC. This chain joins TRBV25-1 and TRBJ2-7; D not resolved. V dropped 3 bases and J dropped 5 bases, with 8 bases sitting between them. The CDR3 totals 12 residues. Germline V gene lookup returns CDR1 MGHDK and CDR2 SYGVNS.

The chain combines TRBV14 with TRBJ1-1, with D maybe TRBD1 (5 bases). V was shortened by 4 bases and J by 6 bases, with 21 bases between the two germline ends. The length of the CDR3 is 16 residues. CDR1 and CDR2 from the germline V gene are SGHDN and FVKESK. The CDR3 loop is CASSRTGPATRAEAFF. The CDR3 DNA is TGTGCCAGCAGCCGCACGGGGCCGGCTACTCGGGCTGAAGCTTTCTTT. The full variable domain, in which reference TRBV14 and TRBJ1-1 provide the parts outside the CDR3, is EAGVTQFPSHSVIEKGQTVTLRCDPISGHDNLYWYRRVMGKEIKFLLHFVKESKQDESGMPNNRFLAERTGGTYSTLKVQPAELEDSGVYFCASSRTGPATRAEAFFGQGTRLTVV.